This TCR beta chain was captured by sequencing in a study of blood T cell repertoires in COVID-19. Sequencing was performed with immunoSEQ multiplex PCR; in TCRdb, only in-frame clones are kept and a portion is missing. The sample shows more than 300,000 clones, over 85% of them seen only once. Germline V gives CDR1 SEHNR, CDR2 FQNEAQ (reference sequence). V was clipped by 5 bases and J by 6 bases; unmatched bases: 16. The CDR3 extends over 17 amino acids. The chain links TRBV7-9 to TRBJ2-1; 7 bases map to TRBD2. The receptor comes from a woman aged 25 to 39 who had recovered from COVID-19. The sequenced material came from PBMCs or T cells enriched from blood (not recorded which). The CDR3 loop reads CASSLTALAGVGNEQFF. CDR3 sequence (DNA): TGTGCCAGCAGCCTCACGGCGCTTGCGGGAGTGGGCAATGAGCAGTTCTTC.